The text below deals with one T cell receptor (beta chain). The sample comes from a study of blood T cell repertoires in COVID-19. Study-wide context: Material from acute and convalescent COVID-19 was sourced from the United States, Italy and Spain. T cells, B-cell-depleted T cells, or PBMCs provided the cDNA or gDNA that served as material.

In the original processing: By means of reference gene primer amplification, nucleated cell counts were estimated. Libraries were prepared by immunoSEQ multiplex PCR; TCRdb keeps only in-frame clonotypes and omits some of them. That table gives V, J and clone size, and the DNA gave D and trimming. The sample yields fewer than 250,000 clones, nearly 90% seen once. CDR1 MGHRA and CDR2 YSYEKL come from the germline V gene. V was pared by 6 bases and J by 8 bases, with 15 bases of the junction left unmatched. The CDR3 covers 16 residues. The V gene is TRBV4-1, the J gene TRBJ1-2; 10 bases align to TRBD1. This sequence originates from a woman in her forties who had recovered from COVID-19. Sequencing was performed on peripheral blood. The CDR3 DNA is TGCGCCAGCAGACAAAACCGGGACAGGGGAGTATTCGGCTACACCTTC. Translating it yields CASRQNRDRGVFGYTF.